One sample yielded the 3 T cell receptor beta chains listed below, sequenced in a study of blood T cell repertoires in COVID-19. Clones were read by immunoSEQ multiplex PCR, and TCRdb kept only the in-frame ones, dropping some. The table has some 31,000 clones, around 85% seen once. The sample was peripheral blood. These receptors originate from a man older than 75 with active COVID-19.

The chain couples TRBV12-3 or TRBV12-4 to TRBJ2-7, with 7 bases aligning to TRBD1. V lost 9 bases and J lost 4; bases outside the gene matches: 6. The CDR3 sequence is 12 residues long. Written as DNA, the CDR3 is TGTGCCAGTCGACAGGGAAATTACGAGCAGTACTTC. It encodes CASRQGNYEQYF.

The rearrangement uses TRBV2 and TRBJ1-1; TRBD1 matches at 7 bases. CDR3 size: 13 residues. The V and J ends lost 8 bases and 3 bases, in that order; junction bases with no gene match: 6. Germline CDR1 reads SNHLY; CDR2 reads FYNNEI. Here the CDR3 reads CASARQGYTEAFF. The CDR3 DNA sequence: TGTGCCAGCGCCAGACAGGGATACACTGAAGCTTTCTTT. Combining the CDR3 with reference TRBV2 and TRBJ1-1 gives the whole variable domain EPEVTQTPSHQVTQMGQEVILRCVPISNHLYFYWYRQILGQKVEFLVSFYNNEISEKSEIFDDQFSVERPDGSNFTLKIRSTKLEDSAMYFCASARQGYTEAFFGQGTRLTVV.

There are a few counts of this clone. This sequence joins TRBV10-3 and TRBJ1-3; 8 bases are a match to TRBD1. Germline-derived CDR1 and CDR2 are ENHRY and SYGVKD. The CDR3 has 13 amino acids. J gave up 4 bases and V 6 bases, and 2 bases lay outside the gene matches. The CDR3 DNA is TGTGCCATCAGGACAGGGGCGGGAAACACCATATATTTT. Its translation is CAIRTGAGNTIYF.